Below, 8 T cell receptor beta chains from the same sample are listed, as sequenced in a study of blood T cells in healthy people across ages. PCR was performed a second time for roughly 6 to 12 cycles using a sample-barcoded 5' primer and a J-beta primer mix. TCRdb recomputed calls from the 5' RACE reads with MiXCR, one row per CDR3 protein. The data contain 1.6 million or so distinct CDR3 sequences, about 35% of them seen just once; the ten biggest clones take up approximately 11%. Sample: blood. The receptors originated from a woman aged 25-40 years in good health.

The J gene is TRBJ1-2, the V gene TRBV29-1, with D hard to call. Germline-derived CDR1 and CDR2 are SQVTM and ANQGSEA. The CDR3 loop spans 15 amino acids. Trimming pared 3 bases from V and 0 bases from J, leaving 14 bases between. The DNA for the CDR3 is TGCAGCGTTGAGGTTTGGTCAGGACCTAACTATGGCTACACCTTC. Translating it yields CSVEVWSGPNYGYTF.

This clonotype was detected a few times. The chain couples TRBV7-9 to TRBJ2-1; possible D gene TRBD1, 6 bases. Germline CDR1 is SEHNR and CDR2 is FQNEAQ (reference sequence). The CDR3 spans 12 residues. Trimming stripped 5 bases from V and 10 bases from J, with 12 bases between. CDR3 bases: TGTGCCAGCAGCCGTCAGGACAGAGAGCAGTTCTTC. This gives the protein CASSRQDREQFF.

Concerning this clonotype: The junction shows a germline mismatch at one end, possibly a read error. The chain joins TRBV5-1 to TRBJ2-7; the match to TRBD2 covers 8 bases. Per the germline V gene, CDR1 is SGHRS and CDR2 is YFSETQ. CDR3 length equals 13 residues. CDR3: CASRAGASYEQYF. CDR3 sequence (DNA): TGTGCCAGCAGAGCGGGGGCCAGCTACGAGCAGTACTTC. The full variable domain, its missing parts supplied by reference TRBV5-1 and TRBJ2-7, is KAGVTQTPRYLIKTRGQQVTLSCSPISGHRSVSWYQQTPGQGLQFLFEYFSETQRNKGNFPGRFSGRQFSNSRSEMNVSTLELGDSALYLCASRAGASYEQYFGPGTRLTVT.

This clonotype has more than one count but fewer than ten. CDR3 in amino acids: CASSRKDSGTRVEQFF. The DNA of the CDR3 is TGTGCCAGCAGCCGAAAAGATAGCGGGACGAGGGTTGAGCAGTTCTTC. The J gene is TRBJ2-1, the V gene TRBV28, with TRBD2 matching over 8 bases. Trimming removed 6 bases from V and 9 bases from J; junction bases left unmatched: 16. This CDR3 contains 16 residues. Germline-derived CDR1 and CDR2 are MDHEN and SYDVKM. Using reference TRBV28 and TRBJ2-1 for the parts outside the CDR3, the full variable domain is DVKVTQSSRYLVKRTGEKVFLECVQDMDHENMFWYRQDPGLGLRLIYFSYDVKMKEKGDIPEGYSVSREKKERFSLILESASTNQTSMYLCASSRKDSGTRVEQFFGPGTRLTVL.

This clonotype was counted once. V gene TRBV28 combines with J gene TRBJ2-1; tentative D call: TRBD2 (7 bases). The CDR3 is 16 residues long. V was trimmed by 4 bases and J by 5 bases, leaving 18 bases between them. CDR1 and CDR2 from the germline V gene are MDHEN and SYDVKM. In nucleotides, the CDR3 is TGTGCCAGCAGTTATGTAGGGGGGAGGGTCCACAATGAGCAGTTCTTC. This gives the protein CASSYVGGRVHNEQFF.

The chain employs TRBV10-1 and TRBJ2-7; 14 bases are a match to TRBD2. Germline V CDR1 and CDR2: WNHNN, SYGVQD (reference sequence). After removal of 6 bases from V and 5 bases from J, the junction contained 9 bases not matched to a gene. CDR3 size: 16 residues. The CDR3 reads CASRNRLAGGRHEQYF. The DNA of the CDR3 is TGCGCCAGCAGGAATCGACTAGCGGGAGGGCGCCACGAGCAGTACTTC.

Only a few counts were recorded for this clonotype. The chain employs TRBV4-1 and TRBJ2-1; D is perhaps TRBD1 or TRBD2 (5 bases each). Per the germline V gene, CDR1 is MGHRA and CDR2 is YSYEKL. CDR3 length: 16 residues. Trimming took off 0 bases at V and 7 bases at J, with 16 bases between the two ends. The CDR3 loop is CASSQDPGTDGNEQFF. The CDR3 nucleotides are TGCGCCAGCAGCCAAGACCCAGGGACGGACGGGAATGAGCAGTTCTTC.

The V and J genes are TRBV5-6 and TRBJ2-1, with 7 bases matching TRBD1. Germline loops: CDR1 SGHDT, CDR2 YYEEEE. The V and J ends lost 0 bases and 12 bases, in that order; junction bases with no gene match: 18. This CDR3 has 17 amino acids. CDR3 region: CASSLEGGLAARWGQFF. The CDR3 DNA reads TGTGCCAGCAGCTTGGAAGGGGGCCTTGCCGCACGGTGGGGGCAGTTCTTC.